This T cell receptor (beta chain) was documented in a study of response to subunit inactivated influenza vaccine. Whole-study results and caveats: Authors suggested each seasonal flu vaccination may recruit only limited numbers of new T cells.

The CDR3 is 14 residues long. The V gene's germline CDR1 is LGHNA and CDR2 YSLEER. V was shortened by 0 bases and J by 10 bases, with 16 bases between the two germline ends. One entry per CDR3 protein results from TCRdb running MiXCR on the RT-PCR reads. In the table there are 500,000 or so distinct CDR3 sequences, approximately 15% of which are singletons. A remark on this clonotype: Its antigen remains unknown.

The TCR sequence derives from a man aged 50-75 years who received an inactivated influenza vaccine. The starting material was CD4+ T cells sorted from PBMCs, obtained around 25 months after vaccination. This chain links TRBV4-3 with TRBJ2-7, with unresolved D. The CDR3 nucleotides are TGCGCCAGCAGCCAAGATGTTGGCAGACCGCCTCAGTACTTC. Its protein product is CASSQDVGRPPQYF.